The next 21 T cell receptor beta chains were all read from a single sample in a study of blood T cells in healthy people across ages (dated by TCRdb to about 2015). Receptors were amplified or captured by 5' RACE. The instrument given in TCRdb is Illumina HiSeq 2500. The second PCR ran for about 7 to 11 cycles and used a J-beta primer mix along with a sample-barcoded 5' primer. In TCRdb, the public reads were trimmed at Q25 with fastp and aligned with MiXCR, with productive beta chains retained. Rows with one shared CDR3 protein collapse into an entry with the most common genes and DNA. Present in this sample are about 1.5 million distinct CDR3 sequences, 35% to 45% of which were seen just once. Approximately 4% of the sample is in the top ten clones. The sample consisted of blood. The receptors shown here come from a woman younger than 35 in good health.

The chain has TRBV27 and TRBJ1-5, with 8 nucleotides matching TRBD1. The junction had 9 bases not matched to a gene; V was cut back by 8 bases and J by 0 bases. The CDR3 is 16 residues long. Looked up from germline, CDR1 is MNHEY and CDR2 is SMNVEV (reference sequence). Here the CDR3 reads CASPLGQGYSNQPQHF. The CDR3 DNA reads TGTGCCAGCCCTCTCGGACAGGGCTATAGCAATCAGCCCCAGCATTTT.

The chain joins TRBV12-3 or TRBV12-4 to TRBJ2-3; tentative D call: TRBD2 (5 bases). The V gene lost 5 bases and the J gene lost 4 bases, with 16 bases spanning the gap. The CDR3 sequence is 15 residues long. In nucleotides, the CDR3 is TGTGCCAGCAGTGCCCGGTCGGGGATCGCAGATACGCAGTATTTT. Translated, it gives CASSARSGIADTQYF.

The CDR3 sequence: CASSPGKLSTGELFF. In DNA, the CDR3 is TGTGCCAGCAGCCCTGGGAAGCTCTCCACCGGGGAGCTGTTTTTT. V usage is TRBV7-2 and J usage is TRBJ2-2; no clear D gene. Germline loops: CDR1 SGHTA, CDR2 FQGNSA. The CDR3 spans 15 residues. Trimming took 5 bases from V and 4 from J, leaving 14 bases between them.

A few counts support this clonotype. This chain links TRBV15 with TRBJ2-4, with 7 bases aligning to TRBD1. The CDR3 loop spans 15 amino acids. CDR1 and CDR2 (germline): LNHNV, YYDKDF (reference sequence). J lost 3 bases, V lost 0 bases, and 2 bases had no gene match. The CDR3 here is CATSRDQGDKNIQYF. The DNA of the CDR3 is TGTGCCACCAGCAGAGATCAGGGGGACAAAAACATTCAGTACTTC. Full variable domain (rest looked up from reference TRBV15 and TRBJ2-4): DAMVIQNPRYQVTQFGKPVTLSCSQTLNHNVMYWYQQKSSQAPKLLFHYYDKDFNNEADTPDNFQSRRPNTSFCFLDIRSPGLGDTAMYLCATSRDQGDKNIQYFGAGTRLSVL.

The chain combines TRBV10-3 with TRBJ2-1; 7 bases line up with TRBD2. The CDR3 runs to 15 residues. V lost 5 bases, J lost 0 bases, and 4 bases stayed unmatched. Looked up from germline, CDR1 is ENHRY and CDR2 is SYGVKD. The CDR3 loop reads CAISRLAFSYNEQFF. The DNA of the CDR3 is TGTGCCATCAGTCGACTAGCATTCTCCTACAATGAGCAGTTCTTC.

The chain is built from TRBV13 and TRBJ1-1; D gene uncertain. CDR3 length: 16 residues. Germline values: CDR1 PRHDT, CDR2 FYEKMQ (reference sequence). V was pared by 5 bases and J by 0 bases, with 16 bases between. CDR3 amino acids: CASSLRGNTVNTEAFF. The DNA of the CDR3 is TGTGCCAGCAGCCTACGGGGTAATACAGTGAACACTGAAGCTTTCTTT.

The V and J genes are TRBV6-5 and TRBJ1-2; TRBD1 agrees at 9 bases. J gave up 5 bases and V 5 bases, and 9 bases lay outside the gene matches. The CDR3 spans 15 residues. CDR1 and CDR2 from the germline V gene are MNHEY and SVGAGI. The CDR3 sequence is CASSALTGGPYGYTF. The CDR3 DNA reads TGTGCCAGCAGTGCCCTGACAGGGGGTCCTTATGGCTACACCTTC.

With respect to this clonotype: A much larger clone lies one base from this, so it may be a read error. V usage is TRBV29-1 and J usage is TRBJ2-1; D gene ambiguous. Trimming left V 4 bases short and J 6 bases short, with 10 bases between. The CDR3 extends over 12 amino acids. The germline V gene encodes CDR1 SQVTM and CDR2 ANQGSEA. The CDR3 here is CSVVVTRNEQFF. CDR3 DNA: TGCAGCGTTGTCGTCACCCGCAATGAGCAGTTCTTC.

The chain is built from TRBV7-2 and TRBJ2-6, with D tentatively TRBD1 (6 bases). The CDR3 is 16 residues long. Per the germline V gene, CDR1 is SGHTA and CDR2 is FQGNSA. Trimming stripped 5 bases from V and 1 base from J, with 12 bases between. The CDR3 bases are TGTGCCAGCAGCAACCAACAGGGATCTGGGGCCAACGTCCTGACTTTC. It specifies CASSNQQGSGANVLTF.

This clonotype was counted only a few times. V and J are TRBV4-3 and TRBJ2-7, with D perhaps TRBD1 (5 bases). Germline values: CDR1 LGHNA, CDR2 YSLEER. This CDR3 is built from 15 residues. Trimming removed 0 bases from V and 7 bases from J, with 16 bases in between. This chain's CDR3 is CASSQDRVPYNEQYF. CDR3 nucleotides: TGCGCCAGCAGCCAAGACAGGGTCCCCTACAATGAGCAGTACTTC.

The V call is TRBV4-1, the J call TRBJ1-3; 8 bases match TRBD1. V was clipped by 4 bases and J by 2 bases; unmatched bases: 4. The CDR3 has 15 amino acids. Germline CDR1 reads MGHRA; CDR2 reads YSYEKL. This chain's CDR3 is CASSPTTGAGNTIYF. The CDR3, as DNA: TGCGCCAGCAGCCCCACGACAGGGGCTGGAAACACCATATATTTT.

This chain links TRBV6-1 with TRBJ2-1; D might be TRBD1 (6 bases). CDR3 size: 13 residues. The V end lost 0 bases, the J end lost 11 bases, and 11 bases lay between the germline ends. Germline V CDR1 and CDR2: MNHNS, SASEGT. The CDR3 loop is CASSEALTGQQFF. The CDR3 DNA reads as TGTGCCAGCAGTGAAGCGCTGACAGGACAGCAGTTCTTC.

The gene calls are TRBV20-1 and TRBJ2-5, with D possibly being TRBD1 or TRBD2 (7 bases each). Germline CDR1 reads DFQATT; CDR2 reads SNEGSKA (reference sequence). Trimming took off 2 bases at V and 3 bases at J, with 13 bases between the two ends. The CDR3 contains 14 residues. As DNA, the CDR3 is TGCAGTGCTAGAAACAGGGGAGGGAAAGAGACCCAGTACTTC. It translates to CSARNRGGKETQYF.

The rearrangement joins TRBV20-1 to TRBJ2-2; 7 nucleotides agree with TRBD2. Germline V gives CDR1 DFQATT, CDR2 SNEGSKA (reference sequence). Trimming removed 6 bases from V and 2 bases from J; junction bases left unmatched: 6. The CDR3 sequence is 14 residues long. The CDR3 nucleotides read TGCAGTGCCCTACCGGGGGGAAACACCGGGGAGCTGTTTTTT. This translates into CSALPGGNTGELFF.

Note on this clonotype: One junction end does not reproduce the germline sequence, and a read error may be involved. The rearrangement joins TRBV20-1 to TRBJ2-5; D perhaps matches TRBD2 (5 bases). The CDR3 totals 13 residues. Germline assignment: CDR1 DFQATT and CDR2 SNEGSKA (reference sequence). CDR3 sequence: CGARDLTGYVQYF. CDR3 in DNA: TGCGGTGCTAGAGACCTTACGGGGTACGTGCAGTACTTC.

This sequence joins TRBV4-1 and TRBJ2-5; TRBD2 might be the D (5 bases). The J call may be faulty, since TRBJ2-7 better matches the DNA end. The CDR3 is 16 amino acids. Germline lookup yields CDR1 MGHRA and CDR2 YSYEKL. CDR3 residues: CASSQDLGGFHYEQYF. CDR3 DNA sequence: TGCGCCAGCAGCCAAGATTTAGGAGGATTTCACTACGAGCAGTACTTC.

This clonotype was detected only a few times. The genes are TRBV12-3 or TRBV12-4 and TRBJ1-5, with no clear D. There are 14 residues in the CDR3. With 3 bases removed from V and 0 bases from J, the gap between germline ends came to 6 bases. The DNA for the CDR3 is TGTGCCAGCAGTTTTGCCGCTAGCAATCAGCCCCAGCATTTT. Its protein is CASSFAASNQPQHF.

This chain uses TRBV28 with TRBJ2-1; a possible D gene is TRBD1 (6 bases). The germline V and J ends were trimmed by 5 bases and 6 bases, with 14 bases remaining between them. This CDR3 comprises 14 residues. Germline values: CDR1 MDHEN, CDR2 SYDVKM. This CDR3 reads CASSTRTETNEQFF. The CDR3 DNA sequence: TGTGCCAGCAGTACGCGGACAGAGACCAATGAGCAGTTCTTC.

The rearrangement joins TRBV7-2 to TRBJ2-4; a possible D gene is TRBD2 (6 bases). The CDR3 covers 14 residues. The V end was cut by 1 base, the J end by 7 bases, with 11 bases between. From germline, CDR1 is SGHTA and CDR2 FQGNSA. Here the CDR3 reads CASSLDAGGNIQYF. For the CDR3, the DNA is TGTGCCAGCAGCTTAGATGCCGGAGGGAACATTCAGTACTTC.

This clonotype has just one count. The chain combines TRBV7-9 with TRBJ2-1; D not resolved. The CDR3 runs to 15 residues. The V end lost 4 bases, the J end lost 4 bases, and 14 bases lay between the germline ends. Germline V gene lookup returns CDR1 SEHNR and CDR2 FQNEAQ (reference sequence). The CDR3 protein is CASSSGPSVYNEQFF. The CDR3 region has the DNA TGTGCCAGCAGCTCCGGGCCCAGCGTGTACAATGAGCAGTTCTTC.

This chain connects TRBV3-1 to TRBJ2-1; D ambiguous. The better agreement between TRBJ2-7 and the DNA end casts doubt on the J call. This CDR3 spans 17 amino acids. The germline V gene has CDR1 LGHDT and CDR2 YNNKEL (reference sequence). The CDR3 is CASSQDHAATSYNEQYF. The CDR3, as DNA: TGTGCCAGCAGCCAAGATCACGCGGCAACCTCCTACAATGAGCAGTACTTC.